The T cell receptor beta chain described here comes from a study of long-term antiretroviral therapy in people with HIV. CDR1 and CDR2 (germline): SQVTM, ANQGSEA. V lost 3 bases, J lost 7 bases, and 13 bases lay in between. CDR3 length: 12 amino acids. The assay, immunoSEQ v3.0, was run at survey level. TCRdb's table, derived via immunoSEQ multiplex PCR, lists solely in-frame clones and lacks some. The table includes roughly 13,000 clones, about 78% detected once. The source was unsorted PBMCs, collected 1.3 years after starting antiretroviral therapy. This chain joins TRBV29-1 and TRBJ2-7; the D is unclear. The sequence was collected from a woman aged 18-35 years with HIV. CDR3 in amino acids: CSVDPHPREQYF. CDR3 DNA sequence: TGCAGCGTTGATCCCCATCCCCGAGAGCAGTACTTC.